The sequence of this TCR beta chain was determined in a study of OX40 agonist ivuxolimab in advanced cancers. Regarding the study as a whole: Certain nonresponding patients likewise had low normalized T-cell clonal expansion. Clonal expansion in partial responders at 0.1-3.0 mg/kg ranked among the lowest. Expanded peripheral T cells had an undetermined antigen specificity.

A history of autoimmune disease or systemic immunosuppression excluded patients. Remarks on this clone: Its antigen remains unknown. Different DNA sequences within this sample yield the same CDR3.

Method: immunoSEQ multiplex PCR; TCRdb's copy keeps in-frame clones and lacks some. The sample lists about 75,000 clones; 70% to 90% were seen once. Germline V gene lookup returns CDR1 LNHDA and CDR2 SQIVND (reference sequence). The CDR3 is made up of 17 amino acids. Germline trimming cut 0 bases from V and 3 bases from J; bases unmatched to any gene: 10. The sequencing used CD4+ or CD8+ T cells sorted from blood, collected in a trial of the OX40 agonist ivuxolimab. The origin of this receptor is an adult with an advanced solid tumor such as melanoma, head and neck, liver or kidney cancer. The chain uses TRBV19 and TRBJ1-2; 7 nucleotides line up with TRBD1. The CDR3 here is CASSIDGDPGTDYGYTF. The CDR3 bases are TGTGCCAGTAGTATAGATGGGGACCCCGGGACAGACTATGGCTACACCTTC.